This T cell receptor (beta chain) was captured in a study of human T cells and chemical hapten exposure. The overall study: Minor volume differences among pooled libraries chiefly drove per-sample TCR yield variation.

Extraction yielded total RNA from whole blood (unfractionated). The germline CDR1 and CDR2 sequences are MNHEY and SMNVEV (reference sequence). Losses at the gene ends were 4 bases for V and 7 bases for J; bases not matched to a gene: 9. The CDR3 has 14 residues. Unique molecular identifiers were attached to individual cDNA molecules during library preparation. In the source study's methods: Sample-level TCR yields exhibited a median of about 96,000, with a range of about 20,000 to 700,000. MiXCR, applied by TCRdb to the reads, yields one record per CDR3 protein. TCRdb, not the original authors, processed these V and J calls. The table shows about 120,000 distinct CDR3 sequences, with 8% to 9.5% occurring only once.

Sequencing was carried out using whole blood. The TCR sequence derives from a human donor in good health. Some clones in this sample may be carry-over from other donors' samples. The V call is TRBV27, the J call TRBJ2-5; 7 bases match TRBD1. The CDR3 spells CASSSGQALGTQYF. The CDR3 nucleotides read TGTGCCAGCAGTTCCGGACAGGCCCTGGGGACCCAGTACTTC.